This TCR beta chain is from a study of OX40 agonist ivuxolimab in advanced cancers. The protocol was immunoSEQ multiplex PCR, while the TCRdb copy is restricted to in-frame clones and leaves out a portion. The sample holds about 81,000 clones; 85% to 95% are singletons and the top ten take about 13%. Systemic immunosuppression or autoimmune disease history was grounds to exclude patients. V lost 4 bases, J lost 1 base, and 3 bases stayed unmatched. There are 14 residues in the CDR3. CDR1 and CDR2 (germline): MNHEY, SMNVEV (reference sequence). Whole-study findings and limits: Antigen targets of the expanded peripheral T cells went undetermined.

In regard to this clone: Antigen unknown.

The source is an adult with an advanced solid tumor such as melanoma, head and neck, liver or kidney cancer. The chain has TRBV27 and TRBJ1-1, with TRBD1 matching 7 bases. The sample here was CD4+ or CD8+ T cells sorted from blood, taken in a trial of the OX40 agonist ivuxolimab. The CDR3 nucleotides read TGTGCCAGCAGTTGGGGACAGTCGAACACTGAAGCTTTCTTT. Protein sequence: CASSWGQSNTEAFF.